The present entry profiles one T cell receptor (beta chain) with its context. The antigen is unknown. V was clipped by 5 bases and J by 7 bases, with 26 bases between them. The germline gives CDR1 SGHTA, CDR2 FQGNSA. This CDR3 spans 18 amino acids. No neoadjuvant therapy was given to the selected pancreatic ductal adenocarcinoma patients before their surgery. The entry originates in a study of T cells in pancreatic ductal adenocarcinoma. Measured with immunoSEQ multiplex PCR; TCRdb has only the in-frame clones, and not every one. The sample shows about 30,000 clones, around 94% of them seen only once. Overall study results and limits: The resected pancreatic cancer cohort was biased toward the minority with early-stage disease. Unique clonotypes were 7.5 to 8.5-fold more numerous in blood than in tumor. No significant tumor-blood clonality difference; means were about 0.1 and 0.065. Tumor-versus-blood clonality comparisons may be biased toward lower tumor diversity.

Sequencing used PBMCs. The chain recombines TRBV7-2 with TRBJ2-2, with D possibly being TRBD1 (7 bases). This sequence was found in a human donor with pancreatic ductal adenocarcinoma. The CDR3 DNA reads TGTGCCAGCAGCCCTCCTACCGGGGGCAGGGGGGTCGACGGGGAGCTGTTTTTT. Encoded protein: CASSPPTGGRGVDGELFF.